The rows below give T cell receptor beta chains drawn from one sample of a study of blood T cell repertoires in COVID-19. Here immunoSEQ multiplex PCR was the method, and the copy in TCRdb shows in-frame clones only, minus some. The data hold roughly 150,000 clones, with 85% to 90% observed a single time. The sequenced sample was peripheral blood. All receptors derive from a woman aged 40 to 50 with acute or convalescent COVID-19. Both conserved end residues are part of each CDR3. The order of the fields is V gene, D gene, clone size, CDR3 length, J gene, CDR3 DNA, CDR3 protein. D genes are given only for firm matches. Only some rows state a clone size, as once, few, many or a class for expanded clones.

TRBV5-1	TRBD2	NA	15	TRBJ2-5	TGCGCCAGCAGCTTGGCCCTAGCGGACCAAGAGACCCAGTACTTC	CASSLALADQETQYF
TRBV5-8	TRBD2	once	19	TRBJ2-1	TGTGCCAGCAGCTTCTGGGCTAGCGGGGCTTCTTGGGGCTACAATGAGCAGTTCTTC	CASSFWASGASWGYNEQFF
TRBV28	NA	NA	13	TRBJ2-2	TGTGCCAGCGGAACGGGGGGCTCCGGGGAGCTGTTTTTT	CASGTGGSGELFF
TRBV2	TRBD1	NA	13	TRBJ1-4	TGTGCCAGCATCGGACAGGGACGACGAAAACTGTTTTTT	CASIGQGRRKLFF
TRBV7-6	NA	NA	15	TRBJ1-5	TGTGCCAGCAGCCCGACAGGAGTTAGCAATCAGCCCCAGCATTTT	CASSPTGVSNQPQHF
TRBV15	TRBD1	NA	19	TRBJ1-1	TGTGCCACCAGCAGAGAAATGGGTGCCTGGACAGGGTCGAACACTGAAGCTTTCTTT	CATSREMGAWTGSNTEAFF
TRBV3-1/TRBV3-2	NA	NA	15	TRBJ1-4	TGTGCCAGCAGCACTCCACGAGCGACTAATGAAAAACTGTTTTTT	CASSTPRATNEKLFF
TRBV25-1	TRBD1	NA	17	TRBJ1-2	TGTGCCAGCAGTTCGGACAGGGCCGGGGAAACTTACTATGGCTACACCTTC	CASSSDRAGETYYGYTF
TRBV6-5	TRBD1	NA	13	TRBJ1-1	TGTGCCAGCAGCCGGGACAGTTCCACTGAAGCTTTCTTT	CASSRDSSTEAFF
TRBV7-8	NA	NA	12	TRBJ1-2	TGTGCCAGCAGCTTTGAGAACTATGGCTACACCTTC	CASSFENYGYTF
TRBV7-3	NA	NA	15	TRBJ2-5	TGTGCCAGCAGCTTAAACCGGCAGGAGGGAGAGACCCAGTACTTC	CASSLNRQEGETQYF
TRBV28	NA	NA	16	TRBJ2-1	TGTGCCAGCAGTTTAATTCGGGGTGAGGTCGACAATGAGCAGTTCTTC	CASSLIRGEVDNEQFF
TRBV5-1	TRBD1	once	14	TRBJ1-1	TGCGCCAGCACCTCACCGGGACAGAAGGGGGAAGCTTTCTTT	CASTSPGQKGEAFF
TRBV27	NA	NA	11	TRBJ2-3	TGTGCCAGCAGTTTCGCCTCGGCGCAGTATTTT	CASSFASAQYF
TRBV9	TRBD1	NA	15	TRBJ1-4	TGTGCCAGCAGCGTATCGCCAGACAGGGATGAAAAACTGTTTTTT	CASSVSPDRDEKLFF
TRBV6-5	NA	NA	15	TRBJ2-6	TGTGCCAGCAGGTATCGCGGTGCTGGGGCCAACGTCCTGACTTTC	CASRYRGAGANVLTF
TRBV28	TRBD1	NA	18	TRBJ2-7	TGTGCCAGCAGTTTTGTTCAGTCTCTACAGGGGGCGCAGTACGAGCAGTACTTC	CASSFVQSLQGAQYEQYF
TRBV30	NA	NA	14	TRBJ1-4	TGTGCCTGGAGTGTATCTGCAGCTAATGAAAAACTGTTTTTT	CAWSVSAANEKLFF
TRBV28	TRBD1	once	17	TRBJ1-2	TGTGCCAGCAGCAAAAAATGGACAGGGGGCTTCAACTATGGCTACACCTTC	CASSKKWTGGFNYGYTF
TRBV14	NA	NA	13	TRBJ2-7	TGTGCCAGCAGCCAGCCGCTAAACTACGAGCAGTACTTC	CASSQPLNYEQYF
TRBV19	NA	few	19	TRBJ2-1	TGTGCCAGTAGTATAGTTACGGCGGGTCTTGGAGCCTACTACAATGAGCAGTTCTTC	CASSIVTAGLGAYYNEQFF
TRBV15	NA	NA	14	TRBJ1-1	TGTGCCACCAGCAGAGTTGCCGGTAACACTGAAGCTTTCTTT	CATSRVAGNTEAFF
TRBV9	NA	NA	16	TRBJ2-2	TGTGCCAGCAGCGCTCTAATTTCCGTACCCGCCGGGGAGCTGTTTTTT	CASSALISVPAGELFF
TRBV28	NA	NA	16	TRBJ2-7	TGTGCCAGCAGTCAAATCCCAAGGAGCACCTCCTACGAGCAGTACTTC	CASSQIPRSTSYEQYF
TRBV18	TRBD1	NA	15	TRBJ2-3	TGTGCCAGCTCACCCCCGGGACAGGGGGCCCATACGCAGTATTTT	CASSPPGQGAHTQYF
TRBV24-1	NA	NA	14	TRBJ2-3	TGTGCCACCAGTGAGGCGGGGCATGCGGATACGCAGTATTTT	CATSEAGHADTQYF
TRBV5-6	TRBD1	once	14	TRBJ1-6	TGTGCCAGCAGCTCGGGACAGGCAAATTCACCCCTCCACTTT	CASSSGQANSPLHF
TRBV7-9	TRBD1	NA	18	TRBJ1-6	TGTGCCAGCAGCCCTTGGGAGGGCAGGGGGCTACTTAATTCACCCCTCCACTTT	CASSPWEGRGLLNSPLHF
TRBV2	TRBD2	NA	16	TRBJ2-1	TGTGCCAGCAGTGAAATGGGACTAGCGGGACGAAATGAGCAGTTCTTC	CASSEMGLAGRNEQFF
TRBV5-1	TRBD2	NA	16	TRBJ2-3	TGCGCCAGCAGCTTGGGCCTAGCGGGGAACACAGATACGCAGTATTTT	CASSLGLAGNTDTQYF
TRBV25-1	NA	NA	13	TRBJ1-2	TGTGCCAGCAGTGAATTCGTCGGGTATGGCTACACCTTC	CASSEFVGYGYTF
TRBV7-6	TRBD1	NA	15	TRBJ2-7	TGTGCCAGCAGCACACTTCCTGACAGGGTCGACGAGCAGTACTTC	CASSTLPDRVDEQYF
TRBV6-5	NA	NA	12	TRBJ2-4	TGTGCCAGCAGCCGTGACAGGAACATTCAGTACTTC	CASSRDRNIQYF
TRBV11-2	NA	NA	14	TRBJ2-7	TGTGCCAGCAGCCCTACGACAGGCTCGTACGAGCAGTACTTC	CASSPTTGSYEQYF
TRBV24-1	NA	NA	15	TRBJ2-1	TGTGCCACCAGTGATCGATCAGGGGTATACAATGAGCAGTTCTTC	CATSDRSGVYNEQFF
TRBV7-2	NA	NA	14	TRBJ2-1	TGTGCCAGCAGCTTACTGGACTTCTACAATGAGCAGTTCTTC	CASSLLDFYNEQFF
TRBV15	TRBD1	NA	18	TRBJ2-5	TGTGCCACCAGCAGAGATACCGGGACAGGGTACATAGTAGAGACCCAGTACTTC	CATSRDTGTGYIVETQYF
TRBV5-5	NA	NA	14	TRBJ2-7	TGTGCCAGCAGCTCGGGACTGGAATCCTACGAGCAGTACTTC	CASSSGLESYEQYF
TRBV14	TRBD1	NA	15	TRBJ1-3	TGTGCCAGCCGCGCAACAGGGGACTCTGGAAACACCATATATTTT	CASRATGDSGNTIYF
TRBV10-3	TRBD1	NA	14	TRBJ2-7	TGTGCCATCCAGGGGACAGGGGGAATATACGAGCAGTACTTC	CAIQGTGGIYEQYF
TRBV18	TRBD2	NA	14	TRBJ2-1	TGTGCCAGCTCACCGGGACTAGCGGACAATGAGCAGTTCTTC	CASSPGLADNEQFF
TRBV4-2	NA	NA	17	TRBJ1-3	TGTGCCAGCAGCCAAGATAACCGTGGCAGGATGGGAAACACCATATATTTT	CASSQDNRGRMGNTIYF
TRBV7-2	NA	NA	13	TRBJ2-7	TGTGCCAGCAGCTTATCTAGTATTTACGAGCAGTACTTC	CASSLSSIYEQYF
TRBV2	NA	NA	15	TRBJ2-1	TGTGCCAGCAGTGAATCTCTGTCCAGCTACAATGAGCAGTTCTTC	CASSESLSSYNEQFF
TRBV27	NA	NA	17	TRBJ2-2	TGTGCCAGCAGTTTCCTCCTCCCCGTATCGAACACCGGGGAGCTGTTTTTT	CASSFLLPVSNTGELFF
TRBV2	NA	NA	14	TRBJ1-1	TGTGCCAGCAAGGTTTATAGCTCCGTCCCTGAAGCTTTCTTT	CASKVYSSVPEAFF
TRBV27	NA	NA	17	TRBJ2-2	TGTGCCAGCAGTCCGCCTAGCCGAGGGACTAACACCGGGGAGCTGTTTTTT	CASSPPSRGTNTGELFF
TRBV30	TRBD1	few	14	TRBJ1-5	TGTGCCTACTCCCCAGGGGGAACCTATCAGCCCCAGCATTTT	CAYSPGGTYQPQHF
TRBV7-9	NA	NA	15	TRBJ1-1	TGTGCCAGCAGCTTCCGGGGTCTTATGGACACTGAAGCTTTCTTT	CASSFRGLMDTEAFF
TRBV27	TRBD1	NA	15	TRBJ2-7	TGTGCCAGTCAATCCGGACAGGGGATTAGGTACGAGCAGTACTTC	CASQSGQGIRYEQYF
TRBV19	TRBD2	NA	14	TRBJ2-1	TGTGCCACCCAAGGACTAGCGGGATACAATGAGCAGTTCTTC	CATQGLAGYNEQFF
TRBV29-1	NA	NA	13	TRBJ1-1	TGCAGCGTTGAAACCGGGGGGTCCACTGAAGCTTTCTTT	CSVETGGSTEAFF
TRBV7-3	TRBD2	NA	12	TRBJ2-3	TGTGCCAGCCGGGGGGGCACAGATACGCAGTATTTT	CASRGGTDTQYF
TRBV5-1	TRBD2	NA	15	TRBJ2-1	TGCGCCAGCAGCATTGGCGGGGGGGATTTCGAGGAGCAGTTCTTC	CASSIGGGDFEEQFF
TRBV28	TRBD1	NA	15	TRBJ2-3	TGTGCCAGCAGTTTACCGGGACAGGGTACAGATACGCAGTATTTT	CASSLPGQGTDTQYF
TRBV28	NA	NA	16	TRBJ2-1	TGTGCCAGCAGACTCTCCGATAGCGGCTCCTACAATGAGCAGTTCTTC	CASRLSDSGSYNEQFF
TRBV10-3	TRBD1	NA	16	TRBJ1-3	TGTGCCATTAGAGAGGGACAGGGGGCAACTGGAAACACCATATATTTT	CAIREGQGATGNTIYF